The clone carrying this T cell receptor beta chain appeared a few times. What it recognizes is unknown. 5'-RACE, quantitative and with molecular barcodes, yielded the TCR beta libraries. In TCRdb, the 5' RACE reads were re-called with MiXCR into one record per CDR3 protein. The repertoire holds around 770,000 distinct CDR3 sequences, with 10% to 15% as singletons. These data come from a study of CD8 T cells in ankylosing spondylitis. Findings of the study overall: The disease-linked clones had a CD8+ phenotype and low blood frequencies. What appeared characteristic of ankylosing spondylitis blood was a TCR beta motif of eight highly homologous variants. A subset of motif variants has previously been described in the synovial fluid and blood of reactive arthritis.

CDR1 is SGHRS, CDR2 YFSETQ, per germline. V was trimmed by 3 bases and J by 2 bases, leaving 12 bases between them. This CDR3 comprises 14 residues. The V call is TRBV5-1, the J call TRBJ2-7; tentative D call: TRBD2 (5 bases). This TCR was sampled from a male donor with ankylosing spondylitis. Sequenced sample: blood, either unsorted or a sorted T cell fraction (not recorded which). Here the CDR3 reads CASSWRTGPYEQYF. CDR3 DNA: TGCGCCAGCAGCTGGAGGACTGGCCCCTACGAGCAGTACTTC.